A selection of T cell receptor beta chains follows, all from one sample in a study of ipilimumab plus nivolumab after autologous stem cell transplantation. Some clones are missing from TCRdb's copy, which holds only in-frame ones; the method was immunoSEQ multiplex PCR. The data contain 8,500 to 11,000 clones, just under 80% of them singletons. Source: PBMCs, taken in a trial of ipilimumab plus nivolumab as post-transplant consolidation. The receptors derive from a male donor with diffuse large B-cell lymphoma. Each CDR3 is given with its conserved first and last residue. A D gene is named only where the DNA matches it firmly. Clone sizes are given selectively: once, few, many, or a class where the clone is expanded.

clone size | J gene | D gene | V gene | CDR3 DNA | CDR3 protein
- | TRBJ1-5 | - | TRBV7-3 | TGTGCCAGCAGCCGAGGACGGACTGTTGAGCCCCAGCATTTT | CASSRGRTVEPQHF
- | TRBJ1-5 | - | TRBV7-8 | TGTGCCAGCAGCTTAGATCGGGGGCCCCAGCATTTT | CASSLDRGPQHF
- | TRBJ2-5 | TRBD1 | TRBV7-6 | TGTGCCAGCAGCTTAGGGAAACAGGGGAAGTTAGAGACCCAGTACTTC | CASSLGKQGKLETQYF
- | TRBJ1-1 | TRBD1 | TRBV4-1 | TGCGCCAGCAGCCCGGGACAGGGGGCGATCACTGAAGCTTTCTTT | CASSPGQGAITEAFF
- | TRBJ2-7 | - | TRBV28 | TGTGCCAGCAGTTCCCCGAGCTCCTACGAGCAGTACTTC | CASSSPSSYEQYF
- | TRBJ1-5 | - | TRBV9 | TGTGCCAGCAGCGTAGGGGAGGGTGGCAATCAGCCCCAGCATTTT | CASSVGEGGNQPQHF
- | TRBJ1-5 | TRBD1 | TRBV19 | TGTGCCAGTAGTATCGTGGGGGGACAGCTTAGCAATCAGCCCCAGCATTTT | CASSIVGGQLSNQPQHF
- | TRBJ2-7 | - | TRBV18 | TGTGCCAGCTCACCACCGGGTCGGGACCCAACATACGAGCAGTACTTC | CASSPPGRDPTYEQYF
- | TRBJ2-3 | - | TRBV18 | TGTGCCAGCTCACCGGCAATTGGGGCCACTAGCACAGATACGCAGTATTTT | CASSPAIGATSTDTQYF
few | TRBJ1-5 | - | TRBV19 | TGTGCCAGTAGTATAGTCGGGGGGGGGCATGATCAGCCCCAGCATTTT | CASSIVGGGHDQPQHF
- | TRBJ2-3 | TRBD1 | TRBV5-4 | TGTGCCAGCAGCCATGGACAGGTGACAGATACGCAGTATTTT | CASSHGQVTDTQYF
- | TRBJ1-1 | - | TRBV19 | TGTGCCAGTAGTATCCCAGGGTCCAACACTGAAGCTTTCTTT | CASSIPGSNTEAFF
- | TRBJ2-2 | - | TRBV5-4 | TGTGCCAGCAGCTGGGGCACCGGGGAGCTGTTTTTT | CASSWGTGELFF
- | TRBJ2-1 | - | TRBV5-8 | TGTGCCAGCAGCCTAAGGGGCAGGAGGTATGAGCAGTTCTTC | CASSLRGRRYEQFF
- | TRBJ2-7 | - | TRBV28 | TGTGCCAGCAGTTTACCACAGGGTCCCGAGCAGTACTTC | CASSLPQGPEQYF
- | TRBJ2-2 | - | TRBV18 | TGTGCCAGCTCTCCTTCTGAGGGCACCGGGGAGCTGTTTTTT | CASSPSEGTGELFF
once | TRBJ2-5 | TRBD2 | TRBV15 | TGTGCCACCAGCAGAGACCCCTGGACTAGCGGGCAAGAGACCCAGTACTTC | CATSRDPWTSGQETQYF
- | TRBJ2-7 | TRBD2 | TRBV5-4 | TGTGCCAGCAGCTTGGGGGGTAGCGGGCCCTACGAGCAGTACTTC | CASSLGGSGPYEQYF
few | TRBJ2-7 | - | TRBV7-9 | TGTGCCAGCAGCTCCACGACAGGACCAACCCCCGCCTACGAGCAGTACTTC | CASSSTTGPTPAYEQYF
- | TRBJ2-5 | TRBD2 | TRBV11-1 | TGTGCCAGCAGCTTTCGCGGGGGGGATACGACCCAGTACTTC | CASSFRGGDTTQYF
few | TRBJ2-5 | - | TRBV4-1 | TGCGCCAGCAGCCAAGATTGGGTGGGCAGACACAGGGAGACCCAGTACTTC | CASSQDWVGRHRETQYF
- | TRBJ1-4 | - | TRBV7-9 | TGTGCCAGCAGCTTAGAGTTGGGGATTAGTGAAAAACTGTTTTTT | CASSLELGISEKLFF